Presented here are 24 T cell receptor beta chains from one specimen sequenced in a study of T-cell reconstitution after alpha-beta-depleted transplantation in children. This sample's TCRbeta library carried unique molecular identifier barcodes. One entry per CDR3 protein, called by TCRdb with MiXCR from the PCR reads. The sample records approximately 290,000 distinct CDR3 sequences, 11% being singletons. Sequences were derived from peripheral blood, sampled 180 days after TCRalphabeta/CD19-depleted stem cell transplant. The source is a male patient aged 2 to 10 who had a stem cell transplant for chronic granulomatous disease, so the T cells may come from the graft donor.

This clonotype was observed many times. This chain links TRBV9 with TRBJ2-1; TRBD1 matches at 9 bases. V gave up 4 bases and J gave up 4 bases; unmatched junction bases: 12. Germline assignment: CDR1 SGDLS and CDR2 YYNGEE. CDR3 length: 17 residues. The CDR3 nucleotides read TGTGCCAGCAGCAGTAGTGGGGACAGGGCGGGATACAATGAGCAGTTCTTC. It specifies CASSSSGDRAGYNEQFF.

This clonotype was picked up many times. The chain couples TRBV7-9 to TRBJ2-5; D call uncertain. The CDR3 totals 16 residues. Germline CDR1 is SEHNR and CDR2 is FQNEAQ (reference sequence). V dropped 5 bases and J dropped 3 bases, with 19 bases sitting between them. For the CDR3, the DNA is TGTGCCAGCAGCCCCCCGCGGCGGTTGAAAGAAGAGACCCAGTACTTC. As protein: CASSPPRRLKEETQYF.

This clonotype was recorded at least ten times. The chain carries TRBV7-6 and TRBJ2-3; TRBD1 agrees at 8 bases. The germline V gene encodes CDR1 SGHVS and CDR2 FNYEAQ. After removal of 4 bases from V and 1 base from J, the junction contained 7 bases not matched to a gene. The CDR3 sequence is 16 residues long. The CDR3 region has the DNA TGTGCCAGCAGCTATCGACAGGGGTCGGGCACAGATACGCAGTATTTT. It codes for CASSYRQGSGTDTQYF.

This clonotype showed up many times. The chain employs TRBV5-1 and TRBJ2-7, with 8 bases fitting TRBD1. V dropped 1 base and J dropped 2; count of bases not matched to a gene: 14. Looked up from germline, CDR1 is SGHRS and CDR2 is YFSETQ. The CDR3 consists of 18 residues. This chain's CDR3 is CASSLPQRKTGAPYEQYF. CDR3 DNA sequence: TGCGCCAGCAGCTTGCCCCAACGGAAGACAGGGGCTCCCTACGAGCAGTACTTC. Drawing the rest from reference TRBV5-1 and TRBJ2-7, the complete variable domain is KAGVTQTPRYLIKTRGQQVTLSCSPISGHRSVSWYQQTPGQGLQFLFEYFSETQRNKGNFPGRFSGRQFSNSRSEMNVSTLELGDSALYLCASSLPQRKTGAPYEQYFGPGTRLTVT.

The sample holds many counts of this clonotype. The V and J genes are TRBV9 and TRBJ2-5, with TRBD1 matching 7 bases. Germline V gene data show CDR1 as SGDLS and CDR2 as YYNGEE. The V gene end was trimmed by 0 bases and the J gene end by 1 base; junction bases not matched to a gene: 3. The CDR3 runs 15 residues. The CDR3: CASSVGGQFQETQYF. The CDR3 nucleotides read TGTGCCAGCAGCGTAGGGGGACAGTTCCAAGAGACCCAGTACTTC.

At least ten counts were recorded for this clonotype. For the CDR3, the DNA is TGTGCCAGCAGTTACAGGGGACTAGCGGGGCATGAGCAGTTCTTC. Translated, it gives CASSYRGLAGHEQFF. V and J are TRBV6-2 or TRBV6-3 and TRBJ2-1; the match to TRBD2 covers 13 bases. Germline V gives CDR1 MNHEY, CDR2 SVGEGT. The V gene end was trimmed by 2 bases and the J gene end by 8 bases; junction bases not matched to a gene: 3. There are 15 residues in the CDR3.

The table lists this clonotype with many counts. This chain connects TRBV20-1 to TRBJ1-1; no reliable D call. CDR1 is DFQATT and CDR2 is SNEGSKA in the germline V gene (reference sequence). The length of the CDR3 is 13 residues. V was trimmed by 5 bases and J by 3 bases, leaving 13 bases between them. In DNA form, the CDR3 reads TGCAGTGCTCCCCGCGGGGAGTACACTGAAGCTTTCTTT. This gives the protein CSAPRGEYTEAFF.

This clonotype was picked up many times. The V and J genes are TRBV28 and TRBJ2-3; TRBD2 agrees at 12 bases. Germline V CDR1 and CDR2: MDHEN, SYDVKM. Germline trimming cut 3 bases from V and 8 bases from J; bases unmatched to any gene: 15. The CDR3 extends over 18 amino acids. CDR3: CASSLGLAGGNRLSTQYF. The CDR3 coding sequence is TGTGCCAGCAGTTTGGGGCTAGCGGGAGGGAACCGACTAAGTACGCAGTATTTT.

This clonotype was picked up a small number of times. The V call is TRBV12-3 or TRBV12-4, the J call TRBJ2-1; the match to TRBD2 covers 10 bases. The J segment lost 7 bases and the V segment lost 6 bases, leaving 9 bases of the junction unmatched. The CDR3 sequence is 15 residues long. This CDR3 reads CASRRAGGPLNEQFF. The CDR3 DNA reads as TGTGCCAGCAGGCGAGCGGGAGGGCCCCTAAATGAGCAGTTCTTC.

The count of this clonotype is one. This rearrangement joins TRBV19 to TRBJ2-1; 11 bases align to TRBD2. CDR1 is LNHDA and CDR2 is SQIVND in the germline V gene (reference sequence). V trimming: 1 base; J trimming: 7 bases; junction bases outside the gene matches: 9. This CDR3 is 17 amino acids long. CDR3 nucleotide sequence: TGTGCCAGTAGTATAGCCCGACTAGCGGGACTGGGAAATGAGCAGTTCTTC. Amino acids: CASSIARLAGLGNEQFF. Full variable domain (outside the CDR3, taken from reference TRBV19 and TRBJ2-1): DGGITQSPKYLFRKEGQNVTLSCEQNLNHDAMYWYRQDPGQGLRLIYYSQIVNDFQKGDIAEGYSVSREKKESFPLTVTSAQKNPTAFYLCASSIARLAGLGNEQFFGPGTRLTVL.

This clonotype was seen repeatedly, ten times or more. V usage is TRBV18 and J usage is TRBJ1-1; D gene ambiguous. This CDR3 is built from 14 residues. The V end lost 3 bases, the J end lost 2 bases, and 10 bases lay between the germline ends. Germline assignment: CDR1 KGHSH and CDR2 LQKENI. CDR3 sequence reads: CASSPRTENTEAFF. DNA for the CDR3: TGTGCCAGCTCACCCAGGACGGAAAACACTGAAGCTTTCTTT.

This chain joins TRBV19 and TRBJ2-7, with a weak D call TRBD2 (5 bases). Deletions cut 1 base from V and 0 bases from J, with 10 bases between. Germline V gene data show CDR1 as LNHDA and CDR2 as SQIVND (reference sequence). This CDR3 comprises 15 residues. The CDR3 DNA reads TGTGCCAGTAGTATAGCGGGGAGTACCTCCTACGAGCAGTACTTC. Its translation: CASSIAGSTSYEQYF.

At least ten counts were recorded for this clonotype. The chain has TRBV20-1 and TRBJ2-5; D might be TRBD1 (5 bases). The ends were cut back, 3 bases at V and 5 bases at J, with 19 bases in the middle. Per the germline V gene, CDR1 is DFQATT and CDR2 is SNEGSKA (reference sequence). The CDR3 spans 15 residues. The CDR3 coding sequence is TGCAGTGCTAGGGGTAGGGGAAAATTTACGGAGACCCAGTACTTC. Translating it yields CSARGRGKFTETQYF.

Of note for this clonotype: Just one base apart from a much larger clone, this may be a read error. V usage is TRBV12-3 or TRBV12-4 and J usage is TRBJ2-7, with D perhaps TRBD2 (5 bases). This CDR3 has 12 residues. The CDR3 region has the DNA TGTGCCGGCAGTAACCGGGGTTGGGAGCAGTACTTC. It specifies CAGSNRGWEQYF.

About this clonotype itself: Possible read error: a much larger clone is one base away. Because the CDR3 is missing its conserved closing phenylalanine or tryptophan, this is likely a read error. The CDR3 DNA follows: TGTGCCAGCAGCGAAACAGGGACACACACAGATACGCAGTATTCT. Encoded protein: CASSETGTHTDTQYS. This sequence joins TRBV11-2 and TRBJ2-3; D may be TRBD1 (6 bases). Germline CDR1 and CDR2: SGHAT and FQNNGV. The CDR3 consists of 15 residues. The germline V and J ends were trimmed by 5 bases and 2 bases, with 14 bases remaining between them.

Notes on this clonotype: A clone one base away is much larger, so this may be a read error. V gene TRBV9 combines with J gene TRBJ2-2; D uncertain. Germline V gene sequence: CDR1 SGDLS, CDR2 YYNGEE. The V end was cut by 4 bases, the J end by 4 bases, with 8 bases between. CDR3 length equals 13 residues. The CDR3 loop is CASSSRATGELFF. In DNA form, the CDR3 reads TGTGCCAGCAGCTCCCGGGCCACCGGGGAGCTGTTTTTT.

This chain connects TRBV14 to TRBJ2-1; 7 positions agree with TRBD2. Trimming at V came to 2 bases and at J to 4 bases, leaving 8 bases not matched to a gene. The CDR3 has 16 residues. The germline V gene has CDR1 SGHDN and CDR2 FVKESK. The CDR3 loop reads CASSQNIAGSYNEQFF. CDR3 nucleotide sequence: TGTGCCAGCAGCCAAAATATAGCGGGCTCATACAATGAGCAGTTCTTC.

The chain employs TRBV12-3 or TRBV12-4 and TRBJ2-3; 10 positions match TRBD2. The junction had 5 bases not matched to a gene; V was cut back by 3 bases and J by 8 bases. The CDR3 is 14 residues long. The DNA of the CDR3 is TGTGCCAGCAGTTTCCTAGCGGGGGCAGGTACGCAGTATTTT. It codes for CASSFLAGAGTQYF.

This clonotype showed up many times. DNA of the CDR3: TGCGCCAGCATTAATGGATACAATGAGCAGTTCTTC. Translation gives CASINGYNEQFF. The chain combines TRBV5-1 with TRBJ2-1; D ambiguous. The CDR3 covers 12 residues. Germline lookup yields CDR1 SGHRS and CDR2 YFSETQ. V lost 6 bases and J lost 4, with 8 bases in between.

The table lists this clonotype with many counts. CDR3 in amino acids: CASSLDSGGYTF. DNA of the CDR3: TGTGCCAGCAGCTTAGACTCGGGGGGCTACACCTTC. The rearrangement links TRBV7-9 to TRBJ1-2; no firm D call. The CDR3 has 12 residues. Germline V gene sequence: CDR1 SEHNR, CDR2 FQNEAQ (reference sequence). Between the trimmed V and J ends, which lost 1 base and 8 bases, there was a span of 8 bases.

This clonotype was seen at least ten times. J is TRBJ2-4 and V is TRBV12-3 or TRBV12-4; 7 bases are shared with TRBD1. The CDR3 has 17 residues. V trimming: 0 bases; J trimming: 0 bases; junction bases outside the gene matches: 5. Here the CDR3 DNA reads TGTGCCAGCAGTTTAGCCACAGGGGTCGTAGCCAAAAACATTCAGTACTTC. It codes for CASSLATGVVAKNIQYF.

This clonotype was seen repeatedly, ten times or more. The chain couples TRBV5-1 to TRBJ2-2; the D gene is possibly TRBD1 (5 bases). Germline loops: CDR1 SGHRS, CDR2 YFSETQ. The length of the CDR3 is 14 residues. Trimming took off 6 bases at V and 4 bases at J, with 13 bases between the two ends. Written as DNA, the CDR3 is TGCGCCAGCAAAGTTTTGGACACCACCGGGGAGCTGTTTTTT. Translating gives CASKVLDTTGELFF.

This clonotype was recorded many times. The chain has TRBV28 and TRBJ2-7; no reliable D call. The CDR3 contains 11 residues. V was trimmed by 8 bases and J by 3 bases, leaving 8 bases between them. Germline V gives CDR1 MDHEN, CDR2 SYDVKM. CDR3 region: CASRRSYEQYF. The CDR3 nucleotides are TGTGCCAGCCGACGAAGCTACGAGCAGTACTTC.

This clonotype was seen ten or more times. The DNA of the CDR3 is TGCAGTGCTAGAGACGCGACAGGGCGGGGTGGCTACACCTTC. It translates to CSARDATGRGGYTF. The chain has TRBV20-1 and TRBJ1-2; 7 bases map to TRBD1. Germline lookup yields CDR1 DFQATT and CDR2 SNEGSKA (reference sequence). This CDR3 has 14 amino acids. Trimming removed 0 bases from V and 7 bases from J; junction bases left unmatched: 8.